These 16 T cell receptor beta chains were sequenced from one sample in a study of blood T cell repertoires in COVID-19. Libraries were prepared by immunoSEQ multiplex PCR; TCRdb keeps only in-frame clonotypes and omits some of them. This table holds roughly 100,000 clones, 91% found once. What was sequenced was peripheral blood. These receptors were taken from a human donor in a cohort sampled during active COVID-19.

This clone was counted between two and nine times. This rearrangement joins TRBV18 to TRBJ2-2, with a tentative D call TRBD1 (5 bases). This CDR3 region has 16 residues. Germline V gene lookup returns CDR1 KGHSH and CDR2 LQKENI. V lost 3 bases and J lost 6, with 17 bases in between. DNA for the CDR3: TGTGCCAGCTCACCTTTGGATTCAGGGTCGGCCGGGGAGCTGTTTTTT. Translated, it gives CASSPLDSGSAGELFF.

The chain is built from TRBV2 and TRBJ2-5, with 8 bases aligning to TRBD2. Germline-derived CDR1 and CDR2 are SNHLY and FYNNEI. CDR3 size: 11 residues. Trimming removed 10 bases from V and 4 bases from J; junction bases left unmatched: 2. CDR3 loop: CATGTRETQYF. The CDR3 coding sequence is TGTGCCACAGGGACTAGAGAGACCCAGTACTTC.

The chain recombines TRBV25-1 with TRBJ1-5; D possibly corresponds to TRBD1 (5 bases). Germline lookup yields CDR1 MGHDK and CDR2 SYGVNS. CDR3 length: 18 amino acids. Trimming took 4 bases from V and 0 from J, leaving 19 bases between them. DNA of the CDR3: TGTGCCAGCAGTGGATTTAGGACACCCGATTATAGCAATCAGCCCCAGCATTTT. This encodes CASSGFRTPDYSNQPQHF. The entire variable domain, with the rest obtained from reference TRBV25-1 and TRBJ1-5, is as follows: EADIYQTPRYLVIGTGKKITLECSQTMGHDKMYWYQQDPGMELHLIHYSYGVNSTEKGDLSSESTVSRIRTEHFPLTLESARPSHTSQYLCASSGFRTPDYSNQPQHFGDGTRLSIL.

The chain combines TRBV18 with TRBJ2-7, with a weak D call TRBD1 (6 bases). Deletions cut 6 bases from V and 0 bases from J, with 9 bases between. CDR1 and CDR2 (germline): KGHSH, LQKENI. This CDR3 spans 13 amino acids. The CDR3 sequence: CASSSGVSYEQYF. CDR3 sequence (DNA): TGTGCCAGCTCCTCAGGGGTCTCCTACGAGCAGTACTTC.

This clone was observed a single time. This chain connects TRBV7-9 to TRBJ2-1, with TRBD2 identical over 7 bases. J lost 5 bases, V lost 4 bases, and 5 bases had no gene match. Germline V CDR1 and CDR2: SEHNR, FQNEAQ (reference sequence). The CDR3 sequence is 14 residues long. The CDR3 DNA sequence: TGTGCCAGCAGCTCGGGGGGACTTAACAATGAGCAGTTCTTC. As protein: CASSSGGLNNEQFF.

This clone was seen a single time. V is TRBV28 and J is TRBJ1-6; D remains ambiguous. The germline CDR1 and CDR2 sequences are MDHEN and SYDVKM. The CDR3 extends over 13 amino acids. Trimming left V 4 bases short and J 10 bases short, with 11 bases between. The CDR3 DNA reads as TGTGCCAGCAGTTACTATTCTGGGTCACCCCTCCACTTT. As protein: CASSYYSGSPLHF.

This clone showed up just once. Written as DNA, the CDR3 is TGCGCCAGCAGGACTGGAGCGGGGGGCCTGCTCACCTCAAGTTTTTCTCGCACAGATACGCAGTATTTT. It is translated as CASRTGAGGLLTSSFSRTDTQYF. The J gene is TRBJ2-3, the V gene TRBV5-1, with 9 bases identical to TRBD2. After removal of 5 bases from V and 1 base from J, the junction contained 29 bases not matched to a gene. This CDR3 has 23 amino acids. Germline V CDR1 and CDR2: SGHRS, YFSETQ.

The V call is TRBV7-2, the J call TRBJ2-3; 12 bases fit TRBD2. Looked up from germline, CDR1 is SGHTA and CDR2 is FQGNSA. The CDR3 totals 17 residues. V was pared by 5 bases and J by 3 bases, with 9 bases of the junction left unmatched. CDR3 in DNA: TGTGCCAGCAGCCCCCGGACTAGCGGGGAAGGAACAGATACGCAGTATTTT. Translating it yields CASSPRTSGEGTDTQYF.

V and J are TRBV7-6 and TRBJ2-1; 8 bases fit TRBD2. The germline gives CDR1 SGHVS, CDR2 FNYEAQ. With 2 bases clipped from V and 8 bases from J, the junction kept 11 bases outside the gene matches. The CDR3 spans 16 residues. CDR3 nucleotide sequence: TGTGCCAGCAGCTTAATCCGCCTCAGCGGGGGCGATGAGCAGTTCTTC. Protein: CASSLIRLSGGDEQFF.

This rearrangement joins TRBV2 to TRBJ1-5; maybe TRBD1 (5 bases). V was clipped by 0 bases and J by 3 bases, with 21 bases between them. The CDR3 spans 19 residues. The V gene's germline CDR1 is SNHLY and CDR2 FYNNEI. CDR3 in DNA: TGTGCCAGCAGTGAAGCTGCCCCTCATTTAACAGGACACAATCAGCCCCAGCATTTT. Translating gives CASSEAAPHLTGHNQPQHF.

The chain has TRBV7-2 and TRBJ2-5, with 7 bases matching TRBD1. The V and J ends lost 3 bases and 2 bases, in that order; junction bases with no gene match: 6. The CDR3 has 15 residues. Germline loops: CDR1 SGHTA, CDR2 FQGNSA. As DNA, the CDR3 is TGTGCCAGCAGCTTTCGGGGACAGATTCAAGAGACCCAGTACTTC. Residues: CASSFRGQIQETQYF.

For the CDR3, the DNA is TGTGCCAGCAGTTTGACCGGGACCGGGGAGCTGTTTTTT. It encodes CASSLTGTGELFF. This chain connects TRBV12-3 or TRBV12-4 to TRBJ2-2; D gene ambiguous. CDR3 length: 13 amino acids. V gave up 3 bases and J gave up 5 bases, with 7 bases separating them.

The CDR3 region is CASSQGGLALAYEQYF. Written as DNA, the CDR3 is TGCGCCAGCAGCCAAGGTGGACTAGCGCTTGCCTACGAGCAGTACTTC. This rearrangement joins TRBV4-1 to TRBJ2-7; TRBD2 matches 9 bases. The V segment lost 1 base and the J segment 2 bases; nucleotides outside the gene matches: 6. CDR1 is MGHRA, CDR2 YSYEKL, per germline. CDR3 length equals 16 residues.

This clone has only one observation. The chain combines TRBV11-1 with TRBJ2-1, with a tentative D call TRBD2 (6 bases). CDR1 and CDR2 from the germline V gene are SGHAT and FQDESV (reference sequence). This CDR3 comprises 15 residues. V was pared by 5 bases and J by 10 bases, with 21 bases between. DNA for the CDR3: TGTGCCAGCAGCCGAGGACTAAGCGCTACTACGGAGCAGTTCTTC. This translates into CASSRGLSATTEQFF. Variable domain in full (rest from reference TRBV11-1 and TRBJ2-1): EAEVAQSPRYKITEKSQAVAFWCDPISGHATLYWYRQILGQGPELLVQFQDESVVDDSQLPKDRFSAERLKGVDSTLKIQPAELGDSAMYLCASSRGLSATTEQFFGPGTRLTVL.

The CDR3 protein is CAISESLGVGAFF. For the CDR3, the DNA is TGTGCCATCAGTGAGTCTCTAGGAGTCGGAGCTTTCTTT. The chain joins TRBV10-3 to TRBJ1-1; D is ambiguous. Germline assignment: CDR1 ENHRY and CDR2 SYGVKD. Trimming took 0 bases from V and 10 from J, leaving 12 bases between them. The CDR3 spans 13 residues.

The chain links TRBV7-2 to TRBJ2-1; no clear D. CDR3 length equals 18 residues. CDR1 is SGHTA, CDR2 FQGNSA, per germline. V lost 4 bases and J 1 base, leaving 20 bases between the germline ends. CDR3 in DNA: TGTGCCAGCAGCTCCTCCCCCTACGGGTTCAGTTCCTACAATGAGCAGTTCTTC. Residues: CASSSSPYGFSSYNEQFF. The variable domain in full, with the rest retrieved from reference TRBV7-2 and TRBJ2-1, is GAGVSQSPSNKVTEKGKDVELRCDPISGHTALYWYRQSLGQGLEFLIYFQGNSAPDKSGLPSDRFSAERTGGSVSTLTIQRTQQEDSAVYLCASSSSPYGFSSYNEQFFGPGTRLTVL.